Described below is a single T cell receptor beta chain sequence and its context. TCRdb's copy holds only in-frame clones and misses some; the assay was immunoSEQ multiplex PCR. The sample shows 600,000 to 700,000 clones, roughly 73% of them seen only once. This specimen belongs to a study of shared clonotypes between healthy human individuals. Study context: The study used three CD4 naive, three CD4 memory, two CD8 naive and one CD8 memory plate per donor.

This CDR3 has 15 amino acids. Trimming cost V 6 bases and J 3 bases, with 18 bases left between them. The germline gives CDR1 GTSNPN, CDR2 SVGIG (reference sequence). This sequence originates from a woman aged 25-40 years in good health. The V and J genes are TRBV30 and TRBJ1-5, with unresolved D. Material for sequencing was memory CD4+ T cells sorted from blood. This sample's subset: CD45RA-negative fraction. The CDR3 DNA follows: TGTGCCTGCCAAAAAGACGCGGGATCCAATCAGCCCCAGCATTTT. Protein: CACQKDAGSNQPQHF.